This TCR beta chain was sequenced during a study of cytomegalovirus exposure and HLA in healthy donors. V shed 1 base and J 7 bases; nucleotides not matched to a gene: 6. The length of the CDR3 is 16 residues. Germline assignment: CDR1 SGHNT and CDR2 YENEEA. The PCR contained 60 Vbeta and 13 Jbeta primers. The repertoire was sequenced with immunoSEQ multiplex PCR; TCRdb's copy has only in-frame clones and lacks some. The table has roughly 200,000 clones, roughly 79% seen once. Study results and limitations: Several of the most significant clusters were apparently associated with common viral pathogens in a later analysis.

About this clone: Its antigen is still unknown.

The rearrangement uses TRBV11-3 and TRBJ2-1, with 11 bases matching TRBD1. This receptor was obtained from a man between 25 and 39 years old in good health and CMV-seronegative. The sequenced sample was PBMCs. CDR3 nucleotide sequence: TGTGCCAGCAGCTTAGGGGGGACAGGGGGTAAGAATGAGCAGTTCTTC. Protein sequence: CASSLGGTGGKNEQFF.